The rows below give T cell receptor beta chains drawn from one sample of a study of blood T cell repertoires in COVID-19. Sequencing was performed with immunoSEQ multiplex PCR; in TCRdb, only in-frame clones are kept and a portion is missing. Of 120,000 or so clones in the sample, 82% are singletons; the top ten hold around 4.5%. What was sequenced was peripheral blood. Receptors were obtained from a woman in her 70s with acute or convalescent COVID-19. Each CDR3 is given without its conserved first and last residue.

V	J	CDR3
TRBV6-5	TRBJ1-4	ASSYRAGTVLEKLF
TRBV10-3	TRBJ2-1	AIRETSGGDNEQF
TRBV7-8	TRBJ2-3	ASSLEETSGGELTDTQY
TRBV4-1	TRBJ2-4	ASSRYRVDIQY
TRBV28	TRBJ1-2	ASRGTEIFLNYGYT
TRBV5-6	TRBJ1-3	ASSRDFAGNTIY
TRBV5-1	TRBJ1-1	ASSFSGGTMNTEAF
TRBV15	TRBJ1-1	ATSRGGQGAEAF
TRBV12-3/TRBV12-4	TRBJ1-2	ASSLIQGRGYT
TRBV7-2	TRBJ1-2	ASSLDRGSNYGYT
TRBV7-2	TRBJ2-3	ASSSSGGTDTQY
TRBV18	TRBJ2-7	ASSPGTGLSYEQY
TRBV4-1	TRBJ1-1	ASSQPQHMNTEAF
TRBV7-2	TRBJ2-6	ASSLSEVLGANVLT
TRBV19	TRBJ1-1	ASSHRTLNTEAF
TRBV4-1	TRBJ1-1	ASSPPDRGAAEAF
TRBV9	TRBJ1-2	ASSVATWGSRGNGYT
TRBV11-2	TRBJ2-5	ASSGSWGGQTQY
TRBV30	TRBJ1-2	AWSVAGAKYGYT
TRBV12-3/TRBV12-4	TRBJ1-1	ASSNRGRAEAF
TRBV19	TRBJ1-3	ASSPAGRGRNTIY
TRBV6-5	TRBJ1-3	ASRDRGLGNTIY
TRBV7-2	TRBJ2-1	ASSPLAGGRFGQF
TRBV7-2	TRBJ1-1	ASSLFAGAEAF
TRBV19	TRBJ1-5	ASSIAPGGYQPQH
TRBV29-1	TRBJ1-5	SVAGRGDQPQH
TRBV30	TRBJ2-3	AWSDSADTQY
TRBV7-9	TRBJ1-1	ASSLYQKMNTEAF
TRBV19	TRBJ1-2	ASSRGQTYYGYT
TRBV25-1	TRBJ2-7	ASSPVTGAEQY
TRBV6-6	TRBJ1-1	ASKGGTANTEAF
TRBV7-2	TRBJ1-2	ASINYAPSYGYT
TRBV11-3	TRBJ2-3	ASSPNRADTQY
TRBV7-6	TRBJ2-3	ASSPLGGTTDTQY
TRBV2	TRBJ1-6	ASTGEGDSPLH